Below are 10 T cell receptor beta chains sequenced from a single sample in a study of blood T cell repertoires in COVID-19. Profiled with immunoSEQ multiplex PCR; TCRdb holds only in-frame clones, not every one. Of approximately 500,000 clones listed, around nine tenths are singletons. Sequenced sample: PBMCs or T cells enriched from blood (not recorded which). These receptors were obtained from a middle-aged woman who had recovered from COVID-19.

This clone is a singleton in its sample. The V call is TRBV7-2, the J call TRBJ1-5, with D perhaps TRBD1 (5 bases). The length of the CDR3 is 16 residues. Trimming cost V 1 base and J 2 bases, with 12 bases left between them. CDR1 and CDR2 from the germline V gene are SGHTA and FQGNSA. In DNA, the CDR3 is TGTGCCAGCAGCTTAGAGGTCGGCAGGGGCAATCAGCCCCAGCATTTT. Translated, it gives CASSLEVGRGNQPQHF.

The chain links TRBV11-3 to TRBJ1-5, with 7 bases lining up with TRBD1. With V trimmed by 0 bases and J by 0 bases, 14 bases remained unmatched. The CDR3 loop spans 20 amino acids. In germline, CDR1 is SGHNT, CDR2 YENEEA. The CDR3 region is CASSLEGAPGQLHSNQPQHF. The CDR3 region has the DNA TGTGCCAGCAGCTTAGAGGGAGCCCCGGGACAGCTCCATAGCAATCAGCCCCAGCATTTT.

The chain carries TRBV29-1 and TRBJ2-5; perhaps TRBD1 as D (5 bases). The length of the CDR3 is 11 residues. Germline V gene sequence: CDR1 SQVTM, CDR2 ANQGSEA. The V end was cut by 2 bases, the J end by 13 bases, with 14 bases between. CDR3 protein: CSVEIRTSSYF. For the CDR3, the DNA is TGCAGCGTTGAAATTAGGACAAGTTCGTACTTC.

The count of this clone is one. V is TRBV11-3 and J is TRBJ2-5; possibly TRBD1 for D (6 bases). Per germline, CDR1 SGHNT and CDR2 YENEEA. V was trimmed by 1 base and J by 1 base, leaving 16 bases between them. This CDR3 contains 17 residues. The CDR3 spells CASSLAVWGQSQETQYF. CDR3 bases: TGTGCCAGCAGCTTAGCGGTGTGGGGGCAGAGCCAAGAGACCCAGTACTTC. Filled out from reference TRBV11-3 and TRBJ2-5, the complete variable domain reads EAGVVQSPRYKIIEKKQPVAFWCNPISGHNTLYWYLQNLGQGPELLIRYENEEAVDDSQLPKDRFSAERLKGVDSTLKIQPAELGDSAVYLCASSLAVWGQSQETQYFGPGTRLLVL.

The chain carries TRBV18 and TRBJ1-1; 10 positions agree with TRBD1. V gave up 0 bases and J gave up 5 bases; unmatched junction bases: 0. The CDR3 extends over 14 amino acids. CDR1 and CDR2 (germline): KGHSH, LQKENI. CDR3 DNA: TGTGCCAGCTCACCACCGGACAGGGGGACTGAAGCTTTCTTT. Translated, it gives CASSPPDRGTEAFF.

This clone was seen once. The V gene is TRBV6-2 or TRBV6-3, the J gene TRBJ1-2, with D possibly TRBD1 on 5 matching bases. V lost 2 bases and J 4 bases, leaving 23 bases between the germline ends. The length of the CDR3 is 18 residues. Per the germline V gene, CDR1 is MNHEY and CDR2 is SVGEGT. The CDR3 region has the DNA TGTGCCAGCAGTTACGCTTTTCGCCAAGGGGTTTTCCGCTATGGCTACACCTTC. Translated: CASSYAFRQGVFRYGYTF.

This clone appeared a single time. This chain joins TRBV23-1 and TRBJ1-2, with 7 bases fitting TRBD1. TRBV23-1 is an ORF for which the function is uncertain. Unmatched junction bases numbered 9, after V lost 6 bases and J lost 2 bases. The CDR3 length is 15 residues. The CDR3 DNA reads as TGCGCCAGCAGGGGGATGACAGGGAAAAACTATGGCTACACCTTC. Translated, it gives CASRGMTGKNYGYTF.

This chain's CDR3 is CASSQGALADSSYNEQFF. CDR3 nucleotide sequence: TGTGCCAGCAGCCAAGGTGCCCTAGCGGATAGCTCCTACAATGAGCAGTTCTTC. This chain links TRBV4-2 with TRBJ2-1; 7 positions match TRBD2. The germline V gene encodes CDR1 LGHNA and CDR2 YNFKEQ. The CDR3 extends over 18 amino acids. J lost 0 bases, V lost 1 base, and 9 bases had no gene match.

This chain connects TRBV12-2 to TRBJ2-1; the table's D call of TRBD2 was not tested on the DNA. TRBV12-2 is a pseudogene. CDR3 length: 12 amino acids. CDR3 DNA: TGTGCAAGTCGCTCGACTATCAATGAGCAGTTCTTC. Translating it yields CASRSTINEQFF.

The CDR3 coding sequence is TGTGCCAGCAGCCCCAGACAGTATGGCTACACCTTC. Translated, it gives CASSPRQYGYTF. The V and J genes are TRBV6-5 and TRBJ1-2; tentative D call: TRBD1 (5 bases). Trimming left V 6 bases short and J 5 bases short, with 10 bases between. There are 12 residues in the CDR3. The V gene's germline CDR1 is MNHEY and CDR2 SVGAGI.